Listed below are T cell receptor beta chains from one sample, sequenced in a study of blood T cell repertoires in COVID-19. Sequencing used immunoSEQ multiplex PCR; TCRdb keeps in-frame clones, though not all of them. The sample shows some 50,000 clones, nearly 85% of them seen only once. Sequencing was done on a sample of peripheral blood. These receptors all stem from a man aged 80 or over in a cohort sampled during active COVID-19. Each CDR3 is given with its conserved first and last residue. The D gene is left open where the match is weak. Clone size appears in some rows only: once, few, many, or a class for an expanded clone.

v_call: TRBV10-3
clone_size: NA
j_call: TRBJ2-2
d_call: NA
cdr3_nt: TGTGCCATCAGTGAGTCGACGGGGGACGGGGAGCTGTTTTTT
cdr3_aa: CAISESTGDGELFF

v_call: TRBV7-2
clone_size: NA
j_call: TRBJ2-1
d_call: TRBD2
cdr3_nt: TGTGCCAGATCCCGACTAGCGGGAGTTTTAACCGATGAGCAGTTCTTC
cdr3_aa: CARSRLAGVLTDEQFF

v_call: TRBV29-1
clone_size: NA
j_call: TRBJ2-1
d_call: NA
cdr3_nt: TGCAGCGTTAGACCGGGAAAGCAGTTCTTC
cdr3_aa: CSVRPGKQFF

v_call: TRBV3-1/TRBV3-2
clone_size: NA
j_call: TRBJ2-1
d_call: TRBD1
cdr3_nt: TGTGCCAGCAGCCAAAGGGACAGGGCCTCTAATGAGCAGTTCTTC
cdr3_aa: CASSQRDRASNEQFF

v_call: TRBV7-9
clone_size: NA
j_call: TRBJ2-7
d_call: TRBD1
cdr3_nt: TGTGCCAGCAGCCCCGACCCCCGATGGGACAGGGGCCGATACGAGCAGTACTTC
cdr3_aa: CASSPDPRWDRGRYEQYF

v_call: TRBV6-5
clone_size: NA
j_call: TRBJ2-2
d_call: NA
cdr3_nt: TGTGCCAGCAGTTCCCACCGCAGGGGAGGGGCCGGGGAGCTGTTTTTT
cdr3_aa: CASSSHRRGGAGELFF

v_call: TRBV12-5
clone_size: NA
j_call: TRBJ2-1
d_call: NA
cdr3_nt: TGTGCTAGTGGTTTAGGGAGGAAACTGGAGCAGTTCTTC
cdr3_aa: CASGLGRKLEQFF

v_call: TRBV6-5
clone_size: once
j_call: TRBJ1-2
d_call: TRBD1
cdr3_nt: TGTGCCAGCAGTTACGCACAGGGGAGGAGTGGCTACACCTTC
cdr3_aa: CASSYAQGRSGYTF

v_call: TRBV6-6
clone_size: NA
j_call: TRBJ1-5
d_call: TRBD1
cdr3_nt: TGTGCCAGCAAATGGGGTCAGGGGGGAAGCAATCAGCCCCAGCATTTT
cdr3_aa: CASKWGQGGSNQPQHF

v_call: TRBV11-1
clone_size: NA
j_call: TRBJ2-1
d_call: NA
cdr3_nt: TGTGCCAGCAGCTTAGGACAGAGCTCCTACAATGAGCAGTTCTTC
cdr3_aa: CASSLGQSSYNEQFF

v_call: TRBV7-9
clone_size: NA
j_call: TRBJ2-1
d_call: NA
cdr3_nt: TGTGCCAGCAGCCCTAAAGTGAGGGTGGGGAATGAGCAGTTCTTC
cdr3_aa: CASSPKVRVGNEQFF

v_call: TRBV4-3
clone_size: NA
j_call: TRBJ2-2
d_call: TRBD1
cdr3_nt: TGCGCCAGCAGCCAGGCTCCCCATCCGGGCAGGGGGACCGGGGAGCTGTTTTTT
cdr3_aa: CASSQAPHPGRGTGELFF

v_call: TRBV14
clone_size: NA
j_call: TRBJ2-7
d_call: TRBD1
cdr3_nt: TGTGCCAGCAGCCCGACAGGGTTGTGGCAGTACTTC
cdr3_aa: CASSPTGLWQYF

v_call: TRBV11-2
clone_size: NA
j_call: TRBJ2-7
d_call: NA
cdr3_nt: TGTGCCAGCAGCTTGGAGGGGAGGTCCTACGAGCAGTACTTC
cdr3_aa: CASSLEGRSYEQYF

v_call: TRBV5-4
clone_size: once
j_call: TRBJ2-3
d_call: NA
cdr3_nt: TGTGCCAGCAGCTTTAAGGGGTGGGATACGCAGTATTTT
cdr3_aa: CASSFKGWDTQYF

v_call: TRBV7-9
clone_size: NA
j_call: TRBJ1-3
d_call: NA
cdr3_nt: TGTGCCAGCAGCCCTCGGACTTCTGGAAACACCATATATTTT
cdr3_aa: CASSPRTSGNTIYF

v_call: TRBV15
clone_size: NA
j_call: TRBJ1-1
d_call: NA
cdr3_nt: TGTGCCGCGTCAGGGGTGAACACTGAAGCTTTCTTT
cdr3_aa: CAASGVNTEAFF

v_call: TRBV10-3
clone_size: NA
j_call: TRBJ2-7
d_call: TRBD1
cdr3_nt: TGTGCCATCAGTGAGTCGGGACAGGCCGTGGAGCAGTACTTC
cdr3_aa: CAISESGQAVEQYF

v_call: TRBV5-1
clone_size: NA
j_call: TRBJ1-5
d_call: TRBD1
cdr3_nt: TGCGCCAGCAGCGGGGCAGGGGGTGATAGCAATCAGCCCCAGCATTTT
cdr3_aa: CASSGAGGDSNQPQHF

v_call: TRBV28
clone_size: NA
j_call: TRBJ2-3
d_call: TRBD2
cdr3_nt: TGTGCCAGCAGACTAGCGGGAGGGCGTGCAGATACGCAGTATTTT
cdr3_aa: CASRLAGGRADTQYF

v_call: TRBV2
clone_size: NA
j_call: TRBJ1-5
d_call: NA
cdr3_nt: TGTGCCAGCAGGGCAGGGTTGAGCAATCAGCCCCAGCATTTT
cdr3_aa: CASRAGLSNQPQHF

v_call: TRBV28
clone_size: NA
j_call: TRBJ1-3
d_call: TRBD1
cdr3_nt: TGTGCCAGCTACGAGACAGGGCCTGGAAACACCATATATTTT
cdr3_aa: CASYETGPGNTIYF

v_call: TRBV6-2/TRBV6-3
clone_size: NA
j_call: TRBJ2-7
d_call: NA
cdr3_nt: TGTGCCAGCAGTTACACCTTCCAGGGAATTTACGAGCAGTACTTC
cdr3_aa: CASSYTFQGIYEQYF

v_call: TRBV6-5
clone_size: NA
j_call: TRBJ1-2
d_call: NA
cdr3_nt: TGTGCCAGCAGTTACGGAGGGAACTATGGCTACACCTTC
cdr3_aa: CASSYGGNYGYTF

v_call: TRBV18
clone_size: NA
j_call: TRBJ2-6
d_call: NA
cdr3_nt: TGTGCCAGCTCAGGTAGCTCTGGGGCCAACGTCCTGACTTTC
cdr3_aa: CASSGSSGANVLTF

v_call: TRBV7-2
clone_size: NA
j_call: TRBJ2-3
d_call: TRBD2
cdr3_nt: TGTGCCAGCAGCTTAGTAGTTAGCCGGACTAGTGTCGGTACGCAGTATTTT
cdr3_aa: CASSLVVSRTSVGTQYF

v_call: TRBV10-3
clone_size: NA
j_call: TRBJ2-7
d_call: NA
cdr3_nt: TGTGCCATCAGTGAGTCCCCACCGGGATCCCTGGGGGAGCAGTACTTC
cdr3_aa: CAISESPPGSLGEQYF

v_call: TRBV29-1
clone_size: few
j_call: TRBJ1-3
d_call: NA
cdr3_nt: TGCAGCGTTGTGTTGGGCAGGGCTGGAAACACCATATATTTT
cdr3_aa: CSVVLGRAGNTIYF

v_call: TRBV28
clone_size: NA
j_call: TRBJ2-5
d_call: NA
cdr3_nt: TGTGCCAGCAGTTCCTACGGTCCCCACTTGGAGACCCAGTACTTC
cdr3_aa: CASSSYGPHLETQYF